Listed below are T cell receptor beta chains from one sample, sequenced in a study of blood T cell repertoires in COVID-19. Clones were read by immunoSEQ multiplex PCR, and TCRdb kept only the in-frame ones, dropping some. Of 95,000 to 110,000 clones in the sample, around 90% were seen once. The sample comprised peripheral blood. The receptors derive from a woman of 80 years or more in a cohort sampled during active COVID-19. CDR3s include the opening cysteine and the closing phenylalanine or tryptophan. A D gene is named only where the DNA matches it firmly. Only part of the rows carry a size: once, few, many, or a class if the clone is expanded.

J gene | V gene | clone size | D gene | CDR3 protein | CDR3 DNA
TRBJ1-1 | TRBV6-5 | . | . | CASSFGLANTEAFF | TGTGCCAGCAGTTTCGGACTCGCGAACACTGAAGCTTTCTTT
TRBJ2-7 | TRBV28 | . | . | CASRGPAAYEQYF | TGTGCCAGCAGGGGCCCAGCTGCTTACGAGCAGTACTTC
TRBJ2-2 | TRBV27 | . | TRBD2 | CASSLFALAGGRTGELFF | TGTGCCAGCAGTTTATTTGCTTTAGCGGGGGGGCGGACCGGGGAGCTGTTTTTT
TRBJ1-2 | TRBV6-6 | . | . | CATTNDQGRNYGYTF | TGTGCCACCACGAATGACCAGGGGCGGAACTATGGCTACACCTTC
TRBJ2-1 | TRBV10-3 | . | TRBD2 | CAISELEASGVGEQFF | TGTGCCATCAGTGAGCTTGAGGCTAGCGGGGTAGGTGAGCAGTTCTTC
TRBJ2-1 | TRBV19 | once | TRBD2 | CASMEPGGASVYEQFF | TGTGCCAGTATGGAACCCGGGGGGGCCTCGGTATATGAGCAGTTCTTC
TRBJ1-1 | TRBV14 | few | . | CASRPRINTEAFF | TGTGCCAGCAGACCCAGGATAAACACTGAAGCTTTCTTT
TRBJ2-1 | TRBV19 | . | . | CASRGGGDYNEQFF | TGTGCCAGTAGAGGGGGGGGAGACTACAATGAGCAGTTCTTC
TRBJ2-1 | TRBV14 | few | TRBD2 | CASSPQGRGGHNEQFF | TGTGCCAGCAGCCCCCAAGGCCGGGGGGGCCACAATGAGCAGTTCTTC
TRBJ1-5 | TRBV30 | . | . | CAWSANEEFNQPQHF | TGTGCCTGGAGTGCCAACGAGGAATTCAATCAGCCCCAGCATTTT
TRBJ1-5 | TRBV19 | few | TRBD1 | CASGGRAGQALPVEDF | TGTGCCAGTGGGGGCCGGGCGGGACAGGCGCTCCCCGTTGAGGATTTT
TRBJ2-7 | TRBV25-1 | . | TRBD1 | CASSEPRQGSYEQYF | TGTGCCAGCAGTGAACCCCGACAGGGCTCCTACGAGCAGTACTTC
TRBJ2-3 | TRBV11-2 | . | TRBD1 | CASSLLQGLDTQYF | TGTGCCAGCAGCTTACTACAGGGGTTAGATACGCAGTATTTT
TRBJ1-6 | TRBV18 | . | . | CASSLGLTGGSPLHF | TGTGCCAGCTCACTAGGGCTGACGGGAGGCTCACCCCTCCACTTT
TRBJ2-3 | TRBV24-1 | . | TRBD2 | CATSDTGLAGALTDTQYF | TGTGCCACCAGTGATACGGGACTAGCGGGGGCCCTCACAGATACGCAGTATTTT
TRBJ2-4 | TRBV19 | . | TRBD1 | CASSTATGGGLQYF | TGTGCCAGTAGTACTGCGACAGGGGGCGGACTTCAGTACTTC
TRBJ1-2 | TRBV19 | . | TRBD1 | CATALQGDYGYTF | TGTGCCACCGCGTTGCAGGGGGACTATGGCTACACCTTC
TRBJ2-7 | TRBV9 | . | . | CASSGGPERAGQYF | TGTGCCAGCAGCGGCGGGCCCGAAAGGGCTGGGCAGTACTTC
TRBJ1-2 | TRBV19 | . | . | CASSIGAQNYGYTF | TGTGCCAGTAGTATAGGGGCCCAGAACTATGGCTACACCTTC
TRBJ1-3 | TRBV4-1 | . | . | CASSQEYGGSGNTIYF | TGCGCCAGCAGCCAAGAGTACGGAGGCTCTGGAAACACCATATATTTT
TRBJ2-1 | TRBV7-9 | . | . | CASSSHAGNEQFF | TGTGCCAGCAGCTCACATGCAGGGAATGAGCAGTTCTTC
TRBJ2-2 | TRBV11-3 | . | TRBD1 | CASSAQGAAGGELFF | TGTGCCAGCAGCGCGCAGGGGGCCGCAGGCGGGGAGCTGTTTTTT
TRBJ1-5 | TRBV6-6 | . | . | CASTDSAGWAKPQHF | TGTGCCAGCACCGACTCGGCGGGTTGGGCCAAGCCCCAGCATTTT
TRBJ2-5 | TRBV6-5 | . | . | CASSSGVQETQYF | TGTGCCAGCAGTTCCGGGGTCCAAGAGACCCAGTACTTC
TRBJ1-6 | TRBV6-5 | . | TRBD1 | CASRLDRGRSPLHF | TGTGCCAGCAGATTAGACAGGGGTCGTTCACCCCTCCACTTT
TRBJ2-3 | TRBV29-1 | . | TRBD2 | CSGVTSGGFTQYF | TGCAGCGGGGTGACTAGCGGGGGGTTCACGCAGTATTTT
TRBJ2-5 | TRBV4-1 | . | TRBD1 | CASSQGEYQETQYF | TGCGCCAGCAGTCAGGGGGAGTACCAAGAGACCCAGTACTTC
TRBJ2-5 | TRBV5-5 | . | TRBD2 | CASSFGLAGSQETQYF | TGTGCCAGCAGTTTCGGACTAGCGGGATCCCAAGAGACCCAGTACTTC
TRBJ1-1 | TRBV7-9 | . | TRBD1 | CASSLGRGQGSNTEAFF | TGTGCCAGCAGCTTAGGTCGGGGACAGGGGTCGAACACTGAAGCTTTCTTT
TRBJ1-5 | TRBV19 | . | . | CASKAGGWSGQPQHF | TGTGCCTCCAAAGCGGGGGGGTGGAGTGGTCAGCCCCAGCATTTT
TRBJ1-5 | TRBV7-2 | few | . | CASSLGMGALLNQPQHF | TGTGCCAGCAGCTTAGGAATGGGGGCCCTCCTCAATCAGCCCCAGCATTTT
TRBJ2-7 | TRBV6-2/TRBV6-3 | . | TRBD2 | CASSSPRTSGGQNDYEQYF | TGTGCCAGCAGTTCGCCCCGGACTAGCGGGGGGCAGAATGACTACGAGCAGTACTTC
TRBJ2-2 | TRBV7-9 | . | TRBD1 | CASSLGQGAPGELFF | TGTGCCAGCAGCTTAGGACAGGGGGCGCCCGGGGAGCTGTTTTTT
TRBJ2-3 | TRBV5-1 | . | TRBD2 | CASSLGSSGGASTDTQYF | TGCGCCAGCAGCTTGGGTTCTAGCGGGGGGGCTAGCACAGATACGCAGTATTTT
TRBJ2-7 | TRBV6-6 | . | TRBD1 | CASSLPGQGFLEQYF | TGTGCCAGCAGCCTACCGGGACAGGGGTTTTTAGAGCAGTACTTC
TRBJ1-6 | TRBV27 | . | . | CASGKGALNSPLHF | TGTGCCAGCGGTAAAGGGGCACTTAATTCACCCCTCCACTTT
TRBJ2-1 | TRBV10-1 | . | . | CASSGASPRSSYNEQFF | TGCGCCAGCAGTGGGGCTAGCCCGAGAAGCTCCTACAATGAGCAGTTCTTC
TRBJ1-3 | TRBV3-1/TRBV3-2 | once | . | CASSQVGHDGNTIYF | TGTGCCAGCAGCCAGGTCGGACATGATGGAAACACCATATATTTT
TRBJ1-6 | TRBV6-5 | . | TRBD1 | CASSPGQGYHSPLHF | TGTGCCAGCAGTCCCGGACAGGGGTATCATTCACCCCTCCACTTT
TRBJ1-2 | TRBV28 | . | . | CASSTTGTHNYGYTF | TGTGCCAGCAGTACAACCGGGACACACAACTATGGCTACACCTTC
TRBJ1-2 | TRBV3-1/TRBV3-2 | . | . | CASSQGGSPNYGYTF | TGTGCCAGCAGCCAGGGAGGGTCTCCTAACTATGGCTACACCTTC
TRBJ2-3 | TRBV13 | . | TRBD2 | CASSLGLAGATSTDTQYF | TGTGCCAGCAGCTTAGGACTAGCGGGGGCCACTAGCACAGATACGCAGTATTTT
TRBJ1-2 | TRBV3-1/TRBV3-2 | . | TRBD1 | CASSYGTGNYGYTF | TGTGCCAGCAGCTACGGGACAGGGAACTATGGCTACACCTTC
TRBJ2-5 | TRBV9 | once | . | CASSVANRETQYF | TGTGCCAGCAGCGTAGCTAACCGGGAGACCCAGTACTTC
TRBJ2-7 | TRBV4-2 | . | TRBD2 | CASSPREGTYEQYF | TGTGCCAGCAGCCCCCGGGAGGGGACCTACGAGCAGTACTTC
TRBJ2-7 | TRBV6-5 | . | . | CASSNSYEQYF | TGTGCCAGCAGCAACTCCTACGAGCAGTACTTC
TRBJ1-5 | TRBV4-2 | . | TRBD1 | CASSQDVGQGYQPQHF | TGTGCCAGCAGCCAAGATGTAGGACAGGGGTATCAGCCCCAGCATTTT
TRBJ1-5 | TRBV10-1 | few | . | CASNFRVQPQHF | TGCGCCAGCAACTTCAGGGTCCAGCCCCAGCATTTT